What follows are 8 T cell receptor beta chains derived from one specimen sequenced in a study of technical replicates of blood from several donors. Sequencing was performed with immunoSEQ multiplex PCR; in TCRdb, only in-frame clones are kept and a portion is missing. The sample lists roughly 87,000 clones, around 96% occurring once. The sample consisted of T cells isolated from PBMCs. The receptors originated from a human donor in good health.

J is TRBJ2-7 and V is TRBV6-4; the D is unclear. Trimming stripped 4 bases from V and 5 bases from J, with 12 bases between. This CDR3 is built from 13 residues. CDR1 MRHNA and CDR2 SNTAGT come from the germline V gene. In DNA form, the CDR3 reads TGTGCCAGCAGTGTGACACCGAAGGACGAGCAGTACTTC. Translation gives CASSVTPKDEQYF.

The rearrangement joins TRBV5-4 to TRBJ2-7, with TRBD2 matching over 8 bases. The length of the CDR3 is 14 residues. The V segment lost 2 bases and the J segment 0 bases; nucleotides outside the gene matches: 1. Germline V gives CDR1 SGHNT, CDR2 YYREEE (reference sequence). As DNA, the CDR3 is TGTGCCAGCAGCTTACGGGAGGGCTCCTACGAGCAGTACTTC. It encodes CASSLREGSYEQYF.

The chain employs TRBV27 and TRBJ2-3; the match to TRBD2 covers 9 bases. The CDR3 extends over 13 amino acids. V shed 8 bases, J shed 2 bases, and the junction held 2 bases outside the gene matches. Per germline, CDR1 MNHEY and CDR2 SMNVEV (reference sequence). Here the CDR3 reads CASGGRVTDTQYF. CDR3 DNA: TGTGCCAGCGGCGGGAGGGTCACAGATACGCAGTATTTT.

The rearrangement uses TRBV7-3 and TRBJ1-3, with TRBD1 as a possible D gene (5 bases). The CDR3 contains 15 residues. Germline V CDR1 and CDR2: SGHTA, FQGTGA. With 5 bases removed from V and 0 bases from J, the gap between germline ends came to 11 bases. CDR3 region: CASSRQSGSGNTIYF. In DNA form, the CDR3 reads TGTGCCAGCAGCCGACAGTCAGGCTCTGGAAACACCATATATTTT.

This sequence joins TRBV6-4 and TRBJ2-3, with D perhaps TRBD2 (5 bases). Trimming pared 2 bases from V and 6 bases from J, leaving 15 bases between. Germline values: CDR1 MRHNA, CDR2 SNTAGT. The CDR3 runs to 15 residues. The CDR3 nucleotides are TGTGCCAGCAGTGACGGCACAATCTCGGGGGATACGCAGTATTTT. Translating it yields CASSDGTISGDTQYF.

The CDR3 DNA is TGTGCCAGCAGTTGGACTAGCGGGAGTAATGAGCAGTTCTTC. Translated: CASSWTSGSNEQFF. V and J are TRBV27 and TRBJ2-1, with 13 bases aligning to TRBD2. The CDR3 totals 14 residues. Trimming removed 4 bases from V and 7 bases from J; junction bases left unmatched: 1. Germline values: CDR1 MNHEY, CDR2 SMNVEV (reference sequence).

The J gene is TRBJ2-5, the V gene TRBV29-1, with a possible D match to TRBD1 (5 bases). This CDR3 comprises 13 residues. CDR1 is SQVTM, CDR2 ANQGSEA, per germline. The V end lost 4 bases, the J end lost 5 bases, and 14 bases lay between the germline ends. CDR3 in amino acids: CSVGGREMETQYF. CDR3 in DNA: TGCAGCGTTGGGGGCAGGGAAATGGAGACCCAGTACTTC.

The chain joins TRBV2 to TRBJ1-3, with a tentative D call TRBD1 (5 bases). In germline, CDR1 is SNHLY, CDR2 FYNNEI. CDR3 length: 15 amino acids. V dropped 6 bases and J dropped 0 bases, with 12 bases sitting between them. The CDR3 spells CASSNWGRSGNTIYF. CDR3 nucleotides: TGTGCCAGCAGCAACTGGGGCCGCTCTGGAAACACCATATATTTT.